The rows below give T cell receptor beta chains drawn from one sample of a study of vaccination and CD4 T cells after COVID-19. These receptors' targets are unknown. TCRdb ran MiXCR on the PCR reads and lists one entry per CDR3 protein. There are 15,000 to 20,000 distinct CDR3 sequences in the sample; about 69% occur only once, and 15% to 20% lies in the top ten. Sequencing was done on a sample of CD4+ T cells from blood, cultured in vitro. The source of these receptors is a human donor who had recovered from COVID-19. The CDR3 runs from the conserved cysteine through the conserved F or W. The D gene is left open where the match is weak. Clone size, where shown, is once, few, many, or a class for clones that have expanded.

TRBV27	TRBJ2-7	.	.	TGTGCCAGCAGGAGCCCCAGTGGGCAGGCCAGCTCCTACGAGCAGTACTTC	CASRSPSGQASSYEQYF
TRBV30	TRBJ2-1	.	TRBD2	TGTGCCTGGAAGCGTCTAGCGGGAGAAAATGAGCAGTTCTTC	CAWKRLAGENEQFF
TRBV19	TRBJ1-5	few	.	TGTGCCAGCCGCGGGGAGGGAGGTGTAGAAAGTCAGCCCCAGCATTTT	CASRGEGGVESQPQHF
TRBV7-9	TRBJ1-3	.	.	TGTGCCAGCGATCCGGGCGCAGGTCCTGGAAACACCATATATTTT	CASDPGAGPGNTIYF
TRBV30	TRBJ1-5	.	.	TGTGCCTGGAGTGTACTTGGGTCTGGCAATCAGCCCCAGCATTTT	CAWSVLGSGNQPQHF
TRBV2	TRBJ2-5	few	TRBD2	TGTGCCAGCAGTGACCCCTTGGGTAGCGGGAGGGAAGAGACCCAGTACTTC	CASSDPLGSGREETQYF
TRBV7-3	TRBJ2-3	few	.	TGTGCCAGCAGCCGAAAACCCGGGACGGGGAGTCCAGATACGCAGTATTTT	CASSRKPGTGSPDTQYF
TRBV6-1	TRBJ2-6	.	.	TGTGCCAGCAGTCTCTCTGGGGCCAACGTCCTGACTTTC	CASSLSGANVLTF
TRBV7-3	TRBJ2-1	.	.	TGTGCCAGCAGCTTAACGTGGCAGGGGCCTTACAATGAGCAGTTCTTC	CASSLTWQGPYNEQFF
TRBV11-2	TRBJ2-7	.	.	TGTGCCAGCAGCTTAGTCGGGCTAGCGTTGTCCTACGAGCAGTACTTC	CASSLVGLALSYEQYF
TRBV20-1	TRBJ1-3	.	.	TGCAGTAGCGGACAGCTAAGCTCTGGAAACACCATATATTTT	CSSGQLSSGNTIYF
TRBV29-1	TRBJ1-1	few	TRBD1	TGCAGCGTGACAGGGGGCACTGAAGCTTTCTTT	CSVTGGTEAFF
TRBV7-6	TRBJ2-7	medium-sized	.	TGTGCCAGCAGCCCGGGGCAGGGCAGGGGCTACGAGCAGTACTTC	CASSPGQGRGYEQYF
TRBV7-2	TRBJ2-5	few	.	TGTGCCAGCAGCCGACTCCTCTTCGGGACCCAGTACTTC	CASSRLLFGTQYF
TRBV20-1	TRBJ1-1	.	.	TGCAGTGCTAGTAGGGCGATCACTGAAGCTTTCTTT	CSASRAITEAFF
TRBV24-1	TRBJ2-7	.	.	TGTGCCACCACGATCCCCTCCTACGAGCAGTACTTC	CATTIPSYEQYF
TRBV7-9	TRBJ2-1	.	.	TGTGCCAGCAGCTTAGCGCATTCTACCAACAATGAGCAGTTCTTC	CASSLAHSTNNEQFF
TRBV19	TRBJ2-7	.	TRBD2	TGTGCCAGCTCACGCGGGGGGGACTACCCCTACGAGCAGTACTTC	CASSRGGDYPYEQYF
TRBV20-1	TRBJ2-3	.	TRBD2	TGCAGTGCACCGCGGGGCGGGAGACAGACTCACACAGATACGCAGTATTTT	CSAPRGGRQTHTDTQYF
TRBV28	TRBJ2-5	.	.	TGTGCCAGCAGAAACGCAGGGGTATACGAGACCCAGTACTTC	CASRNAGVYETQYF
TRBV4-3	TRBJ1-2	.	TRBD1	TGCGCCAGCAGCCAGGGGACAGGGGATGGCTACACCTTC	CASSQGTGDGYTF
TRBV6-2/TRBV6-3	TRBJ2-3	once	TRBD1	TGTGCCAGCAGCCGGGGACAGACTAGCACAGATACGCAGTATTTT	CASSRGQTSTDTQYF